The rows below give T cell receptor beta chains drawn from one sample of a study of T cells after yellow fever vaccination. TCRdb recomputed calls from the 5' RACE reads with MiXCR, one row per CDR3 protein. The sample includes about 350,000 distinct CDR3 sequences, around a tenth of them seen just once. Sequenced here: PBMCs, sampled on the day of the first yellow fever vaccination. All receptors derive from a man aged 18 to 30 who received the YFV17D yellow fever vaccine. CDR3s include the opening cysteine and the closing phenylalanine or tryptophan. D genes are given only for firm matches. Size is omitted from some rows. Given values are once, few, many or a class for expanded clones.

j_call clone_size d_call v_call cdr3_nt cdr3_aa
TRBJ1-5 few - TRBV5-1 TGCGCCAGCAGCTTGGATAGGGGATATAGCAATCAGCCCCAGCATTTT CASSLDRGYSNQPQHF
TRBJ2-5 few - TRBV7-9 TGTGCCAGCAGCCCCGTCGGGGGATTGGAAGAGACCCAGTACTTC CASSPVGGLEETQYF
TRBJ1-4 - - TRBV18 TGTGCCAGCTCACCCTACACAAATGAAAAACTGTTTTTT CASSPYTNEKLFF
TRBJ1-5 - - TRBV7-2 TGTGCCAGCAGCAGTGGTGGTGGGCTACAGCCCCAGCATTTT CASSSGGGLQPQHF
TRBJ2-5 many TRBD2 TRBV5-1 TGCGCCAGCAGCCCCGGACTAGCGGGGAGCCAAGAGACCCAGTACTTC CASSPGLAGSQETQYF
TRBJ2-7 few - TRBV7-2 TGTGCCAGCAGCTTAGCGCGCTACGAGCAGTACTTC CASSLARYEQYF
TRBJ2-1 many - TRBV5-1 TGCGCCAGCAGCTTGGCGGTTAGCGAATACAATGAGCAGTTCTTC CASSLAVSEYNEQFF
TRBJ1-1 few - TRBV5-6 TGTGCCAGCAACCTCTGGGGGGGGGCGATGTCTGAAGCTTTCTTT CASNLWGGAMSEAFF
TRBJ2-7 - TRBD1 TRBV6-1 TGTGCCAGCAATCGGGCGGGGACCGGGACAGGGAAAACCTACGAGCAGTACTTC CASNRAGTGTGKTYEQYF
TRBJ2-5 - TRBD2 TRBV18 TGTGCCAGCTCGCAGAAACTAGCGGCCCAAGAGACCCAGTACTTC CASSQKLAAQETQYF
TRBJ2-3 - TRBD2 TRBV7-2 TGTGCCAGCAGCCCGGGACTAGCGGGAGATACGCAGTATTTT CASSPGLAGDTQYF
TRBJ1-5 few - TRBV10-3 TGTGCCATCAGTGTCTCCAGCAATCAGCCCCAGCATTTT CAISVSSNQPQHF
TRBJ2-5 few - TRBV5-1 TGCGCCAGCACCCCGGGACGGCAGTACCAAGAGACCCAGTACTTC CASTPGRQYQETQYF
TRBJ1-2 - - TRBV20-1 TGCAGTGGCGTGAGAGGGGCGGACTATGGCTACACCTTC CSGVRGADYGYTF
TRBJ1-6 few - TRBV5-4 TGTGCCAGCAGCCTTGAGGGCTCCTATAATTCACCCCTCCACTTT CASSLEGSYNSPLHF
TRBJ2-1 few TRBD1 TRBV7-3 TGTGCCAGCAGCTTAACACAGGGGGTAATCTTTGAGCAGTTCTTC CASSLTQGVIFEQFF
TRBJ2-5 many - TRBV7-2 TGTGCCAGCAGCTTAAACAGAGGAGAGACCCAGTACTTC CASSLNRGETQYF
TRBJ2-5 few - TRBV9 TGTGCCAGCAGCGTAGACCCAGCAGGAGAGACCCAGTACTTC CASSVDPAGETQYF
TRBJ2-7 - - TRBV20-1 TGCAGTGCTAGAGACAGAACCACATACGAGCAGTACTTC CSARDRTTYEQYF
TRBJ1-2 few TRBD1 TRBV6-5 TGTGCCAGCAGTTACTCTGGGAGGGGGCAACCCTCCTATGGCTACACCTTC CASSYSGRGQPSYGYTF
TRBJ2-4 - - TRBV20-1 TGCAGTGCTAGTAGTTCGAAAGACCAAGCCAAAAACATTCAGTACTTC CSASSSKDQAKNIQYF
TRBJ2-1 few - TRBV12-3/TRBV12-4 TGTGCCAGCAGTCCTCGGGACCGACCATACAATGAGCAGTTCTTC CASSPRDRPYNEQFF
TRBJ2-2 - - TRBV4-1 TGCGCCAGCAGCCAAGATTGGGGGCCCCCGAACACCGGGGAGCTGTTTTTT CASSQDWGPPNTGELFF
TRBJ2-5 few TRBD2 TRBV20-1 TGCAGTGCAAAAACGGGGGGGCTGAGAGAGACCCAGTACTTC CSAKTGGLRETQYF
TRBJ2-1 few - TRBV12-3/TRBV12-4 TGTGCCAGCAGTTCCCCGTTGGACTCCTACAATGAGCAGTTCTTC CASSSPLDSYNEQFF
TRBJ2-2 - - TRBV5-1 TGCGCCAGCAGCTTGGCCGCGTCTGCGAACACCGGGGAGCTGTTTTTT CASSLAASANTGELFF
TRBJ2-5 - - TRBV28 TGTGCCAGCAGTTTTCAGGCCAGGGAAGAGACCCAGTACTTC CASSFQAREETQYF
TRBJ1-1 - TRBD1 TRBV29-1 TGCAGCGTCGGGACAGGGGAGGACACTGAAGCTTTCTTT CSVGTGEDTEAFF
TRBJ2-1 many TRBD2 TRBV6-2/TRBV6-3 TGTGCCAGCAGTTGGACTAGCGGGGGCTACAATGAGCAGTTCTTC CASSWTSGGYNEQFF